These 5 T cell receptor beta chains were sequenced from one sample in a study of blood T cell repertoires in COVID-19. Repertoires were generated with immunoSEQ multiplex PCR, while TCRdb's copy carries only in-frame clones and drops some. The data contain about 310,000 clones, 90% of them singletons. The sequenced sample consisted of peripheral blood. Every receptor here comes from a young woman with COVID-19, enrolled during active disease.

The genes are TRBV20-1 and TRBJ1-5; 7 positions match TRBD1. The CDR3 sequence is 16 residues long. CDR1 and CDR2 from the germline V gene are DFQATT and SNEGSKA (reference sequence). V was pared by 3 bases and J by 3 bases, with 11 bases of the junction left unmatched. CDR3 nucleotide sequence: TGCAGTGCTAGTCCTGCGATGGACAGGCACAATCAGCCCCAGCATTTT. Protein sequence: CSASPAMDRHNQPQHF.

The genes are TRBV2 and TRBJ1-1, with 7 bases aligning to TRBD1. Germline V lookup: CDR1 SNHLY, CDR2 FYNNEI. J was trimmed by 7 bases and V by 6 bases; bases with no gene match: 2. This CDR3 has 11 amino acids. CDR3 DNA: TGTGCCAGCAGGGGACAGCTTGAAGCTTTCTTT. Translated, it gives CASRGQLEAFF.

V and J are TRBV6-5 and TRBJ2-7; D is unresolved. Between the trimmed V and J ends, which lost 7 bases and 6 bases, there was a span of 22 bases. Looked up from germline, CDR1 is MNHEY and CDR2 is SVGAGI. CDR3 size: 15 residues. This CDR3 is CASIGLGQAIVEQYF. As DNA, the CDR3 is TGTGCCAGCATAGGTCTGGGTCAGGCTATAGTCGAGCAGTACTTC.

V and J are TRBV7-7 and TRBJ2-2; unclear D gene. The CDR3 extends over 16 amino acids. Trimming shortened V by 5 bases and J by 4 bases, and 17 bases separated the two germline ends. Germline V CDR1 and CDR2: SSHAT, FNYEAQ (reference sequence). The DNA of the CDR3 is TGTGCCAGCAGCCCTTTTTCGTCGTCGGGCACCGGGGAGCTGTTTTTT. Translated, it gives CASSPFSSSGTGELFF.

The chain combines TRBV9 with TRBJ1-2; tentatively, D is TRBD1 (5 bases). V lost 4 bases and J 3 bases, leaving 16 bases between the germline ends. The CDR3 is made up of 15 amino acids. Germline CDR1 is SGDLS and CDR2 is YYNGEE. The CDR3 region is CASSPGGGRYYGYTF. The CDR3 DNA sequence: TGTGCCAGCAGCCCGGGGGGGGGACGTTACTATGGCTACACCTTC.